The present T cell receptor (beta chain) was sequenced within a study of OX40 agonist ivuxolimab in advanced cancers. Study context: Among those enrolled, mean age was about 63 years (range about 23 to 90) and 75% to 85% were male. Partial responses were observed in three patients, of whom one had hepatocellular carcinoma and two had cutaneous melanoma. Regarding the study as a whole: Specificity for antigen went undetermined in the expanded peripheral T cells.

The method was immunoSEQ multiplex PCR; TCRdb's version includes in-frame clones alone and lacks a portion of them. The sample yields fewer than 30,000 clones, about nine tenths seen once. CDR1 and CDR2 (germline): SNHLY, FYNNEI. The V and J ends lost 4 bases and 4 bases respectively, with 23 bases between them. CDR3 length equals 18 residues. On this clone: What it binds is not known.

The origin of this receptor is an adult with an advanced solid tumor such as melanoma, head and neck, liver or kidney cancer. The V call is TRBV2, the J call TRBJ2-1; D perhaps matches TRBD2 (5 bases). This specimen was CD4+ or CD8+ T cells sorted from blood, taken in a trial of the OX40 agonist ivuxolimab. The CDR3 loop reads CASSGSAEAVVGYNEQFF. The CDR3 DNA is TGTGCCAGCAGTGGGTCAGCGGAGGCCGTGGTAGGTTACAATGAGCAGTTCTTC.